This T cell receptor beta chain was observed in a study of vaccination effects on CD4 cells after COVID-19. Ahead of sequencing, the ViraFEST assay grew antigen-specific CD4+ T cells using viral peptide pools. At the end of 9 to 11 days of culture, CD4+ T cells were isolated. All participants had two doses of either the BNT162b2 or mRNA-1273 vaccine. Repertoires were generated with immunoSEQ multiplex PCR, while TCRdb's copy carries only in-frame clones and drops some. Of tens of thousands of clones listed, about 80% are singletons. Germline V CDR1 and CDR2: GTSNPN, SVGIG (reference sequence). The ends were cut back, 4 bases at V and 5 bases at J, with 11 bases in the middle. The CDR3 runs to 12 residues. On this clone: As yet, its antigen is unknown.

The V gene is TRBV30, the J gene TRBJ1-1, with D perhaps matching TRBD1 (6 bases). This TCR was recovered from a human donor who received a COVID-19 vaccine. Specimen: CD4+ T cells from PBMCs cultured with HCoV-OC43 spike peptides, collected after COVID-19 vaccination. Subset defined: HCoV-OC43 spike overlapping peptide pool stimulation. The CDR3 is CAWTRGGTEAFF. The CDR3 region has the DNA TGTGCCTGGACCCGAGGGGGAACTGAAGCTTTCTTT. The whole variable domain, remainder taken from reference TRBV30 and TRBJ1-1, is SQTIHQWPATLVQPVGSPLSLECTVEGTSNPNLYWYRQAAGRGLQLLFYSVGIGQISSEVPQNLSASRPQDRQFILSSKKLLLSDSGFYLCAWTRGGTEAFFGQGTRLTVV.